Below, 22 T cell receptor beta chains from the same sample are listed, as sequenced in a study of regulatory T cells in long-lasting Graves disease. The time point here: newly diagnosed GD, antithyroid drugs for less than 3 months. PBMCs were the source of the RNA used for TCR sequencing. Both iRepertoire HTBI primers and Arm-PCR of CDR3 regions were used to build the TCR beta libraries. Each CDR3 protein gets one entry after TCRdb re-called the multiplex PCR reads with MiXCR. The table shows 450,000 to 650,000 distinct CDR3 sequences, with about 16% occurring only once. The same specimen was also included in a second study, on T cells in Graves' hyperthyroidism and ophthalmopathy.

The sample in question was peripheral blood mononuclear cells (PBMCs), obtained at new diagnosis, from a patient treated with antithyroid drugs. These TCRs come from a woman aged 35-65 years with Graves disease.

This clonotype was observed at least ten times. The chain recombines TRBV20-1 with TRBJ1-2, with D tentatively TRBD1 (6 bases). The CDR3 is made up of 13 amino acids. V was cut by 3 bases and J by 4 bases, with 12 bases left in between. Germline-derived CDR1 and CDR2 are DFQATT and SNEGSKA (reference sequence). CDR3 protein: CSASTGSSYGYTF. The CDR3 DNA follows: TGCAGTGCTAGTACAGGGTCTAGCTATGGCTACACCTTC.

The sample holds many counts of this clonotype. The chain couples TRBV9 to TRBJ2-1; D may be TRBD2 (5 bases). The CDR3 loop spans 15 amino acids. The V gene's germline CDR1 is SGDLS and CDR2 YYNGEE. V was trimmed by 0 bases and J by 2 bases, leaving 9 bases between them. CDR3 residues: CASSVGSSAYNEQFF. CDR3 in DNA: TGTGCCAGCAGCGTAGGTAGTAGCGCCTACAATGAGCAGTTCTTC.

The rearrangement links TRBV29-1 to TRBJ2-3; D call uncertain. CDR1 and CDR2 from the germline V gene are SQVTM and ANQGSEA. V was clipped by 6 bases and J by 5 bases, with 6 bases between them. This CDR3 is built from 10 residues. The CDR3 DNA follows: TGCAGCGTAAATCAAGATACGCAGTATTTT. It yields the protein CSVNQDTQYF.

This clonotype occurred many times. The chain joins TRBV20-1 to TRBJ2-2; D is uncertain. The CDR3 length is 11 residues. The germline CDR1 and CDR2 sequences are DFQATT and SNEGSKA (reference sequence). Trimming took off 2 bases at V and 7 bases at J, with 5 bases between the two ends. DNA for the CDR3: TGCAGTGCTAGAAACTACGGGGAGCTGTTTTTT. This sequence encodes CSARNYGELFF.

This chain uses TRBV6-1 with TRBJ1-4; no definite D call. Deletions cut 7 bases from V and 2 bases from J, with 23 bases between. The CDR3 contains 18 residues. The germline V gene encodes CDR1 MNHNS and CDR2 SASEGT. CDR3 region: CASKYRQTLWSTNEKLFF. The CDR3 DNA reads as TGTGCCAGCAAGTACCGCCAAACGCTATGGTCCACTAATGAAAAACTGTTTTTT.

The V and J genes are TRBV7-2 and TRBJ2-1; D is undetermined. The V gene lost 0 bases and the J gene lost 5 bases, with 8 bases spanning the gap. CDR1 is SGHTA and CDR2 is FQGNSA in the germline V gene. There are 14 residues in the CDR3. The CDR3 is CASSLATGNNEQFF. The CDR3 coding sequence is TGTGCCAGCAGCTTAGCTACCGGCAACAATGAGCAGTTCTTC.

This clonotype was detected many times. This chain links TRBV5-1 with TRBJ2-2, with 7 bases identical to TRBD1. J lost 1 base, V lost 4 bases, and 4 bases had no gene match. Germline values: CDR1 SGHRS, CDR2 YFSETQ. This CDR3 contains 15 residues. The chain's CDR3 is CASSMRTGNTGELFF. The CDR3 DNA sequence: TGCGCCAGCAGCATGCGGACAGGGAACACCGGGGAGCTGTTTTTT.

This clonotype was seen at least ten times. The J gene is TRBJ2-1, the V gene TRBV11-2; TRBD2 agrees at 8 bases. J was trimmed by 9 bases and V by 5 bases; bases with no gene match: 12. The CDR3 spans 15 residues. Germline CDR1 SGHAT, CDR2 FQNNGV. For the CDR3, the DNA is TGTGCCAGCAGCCCCATCCGGGGGGGGCGGGTTGAGCAGTTCTTC. Protein sequence: CASSPIRGGRVEQFF.

This clonotype was seen a handful of times. The chain couples TRBV28 to TRBJ1-5; D is unclear. The ends were cut back, 10 bases at V and 1 base at J, with 8 bases in the middle. There are 12 residues in the CDR3. Per the germline V gene, CDR1 is MDHEN and CDR2 is SYDVKM. The CDR3 is CATTDSNQPQHF. The CDR3 DNA reads TGTGCCACTACTGACAGCAATCAGCCCCAGCATTTT.

There are many counts of this clonotype. V gene TRBV28 combines with J gene TRBJ1-2; D is uncertain. This CDR3 has 14 residues. The V end was cut by 2 bases, the J end by 5 bases, with 12 bases between. CDR1 is MDHEN, CDR2 SYDVKM, per germline. The CDR3 sequence is CASSLRNPSYGYTF. CDR3 DNA: TGTGCCAGCAGTTTACGCAACCCCTCTTATGGCTACACCTTC.

This clonotype was seen a few times. The rearrangement uses TRBV9 and TRBJ2-2, with a tentative D call TRBD1 (6 bases). Trimming removed 0 bases from V and 7 bases from J, with 10 bases in between. Looked up from germline, CDR1 is SGDLS and CDR2 is YYNGEE. The CDR3 is 14 amino acids. The CDR3 protein is CASSVDREGGELFF. As DNA, the CDR3 is TGTGCCAGCAGCGTAGACAGGGAAGGCGGGGAGCTGTTTTTT. The full variable domain, rest sourced from reference TRBV9 and TRBJ2-2, is DSGVTQTPKHLITATGQRVTLRCSPRSGDLSVYWYQQSLDQGLQFLIQYYNGEERAKGNILERFSAQQFPDLHSELNLSSLELGDSALYFCASSVDREGGELFFGEGSRLTVL.

The V gene is TRBV30, the J gene TRBJ2-1; D not certain. The CDR3 extends over 15 amino acids. V shed 5 bases and J shed 1 base, with 15 bases lying between them. Germline CDR1 reads GTSNPN; CDR2 reads SVGIG (reference sequence). In nucleotides, the CDR3 is TGTGCCTGGGGTAATCCCGCAGGATCCTACAATGAGCAGTTCTTC. Its protein is CAWGNPAGSYNEQFF. Using reference TRBV30 and TRBJ2-1 for the parts outside the CDR3, the full variable domain is SQTIHQWPATLVQPVGSPLSLECTVEGTSNPNLYWYRQAAGRGLQLLFYSVGIGQISSEVPQNLSASRPQDRQFILSSKKLLLSDSGFYLCAWGNPAGSYNEQFFGPGTRLTVL.

This clonotype was found many times. This chain joins TRBV18 and TRBJ1-2, with D possibly being TRBD1 (6 bases). This CDR3 has 13 residues. Germline loops: CDR1 KGHSH, CDR2 LQKENI. The ends were cut back, 6 bases at V and 6 bases at J, with 14 bases in the middle. The CDR3 bases are TGTGCCAGCTCCCCCACAGGGAGCCATGGCTACACCTTC. It is translated as CASSPTGSHGYTF.

In the case of this clonotype: The junction shows a germline mismatch at one end, possibly a read error. The rearrangement links TRBV28 to TRBJ2-7; 11 bases agree with TRBD1. The germline V gene encodes CDR1 MDHEN and CDR2 SYDVKM. This CDR3 has 16 residues. The CDR3 nucleotides are TGCGCCAGCAGCCCAGTCCTGGACAGGGGGCGGAACGAGCAGTACTTC. Its translation: CASSPVLDRGRNEQYF.

Many counts were recorded for this clonotype. The rearrangement links TRBV2 to TRBJ2-1; D is possibly TRBD1 (6 bases). Per the germline V gene, CDR1 is SNHLY and CDR2 is FYNNEI. V lost 5 bases and J 6 bases, leaving 17 bases between the germline ends. CDR3 size: 15 residues. CDR3 protein: CASSPQGPWGNEQFF. CDR3 bases: TGTGCCAGCAGTCCACAGGGTCCTTGGGGCAATGAGCAGTTCTTC.

With respect to this clonotype: This sequence may be a read error, since a much larger clone differs from it by one base. The rearrangement uses TRBV2 and TRBJ2-7, with 7 bases lining up with TRBD2. Germline CDR1 and CDR2: SNHLY and FYNNEI. The CDR3 length is 13 residues. With V trimmed by 6 bases and J by 6 bases, 8 bases remained unmatched. CDR3 bases: TGTGCCAGCAGCGCCCACAGCGGGGCCGAGCAGTACTTC. Protein sequence: CASSAHSGAEQYF.

This clonotype was observed at least ten times. The rearrangement joins TRBV30 to TRBJ1-1, with 9 bases aligning to TRBD1. This CDR3 is 13 amino acids long. Germline values: CDR1 GTSNPN, CDR2 SVGIG (reference sequence). V trimming: 5 bases; J trimming: 4 bases; junction bases outside the gene matches: 5. In DNA, the CDR3 is TGTGCCTGGGGGACAGGGATGGGCACTGAAGCTTTCTTT. Amino acids: CAWGTGMGTEAFF.

The chain carries TRBV4-1 and TRBJ2-1; the match to TRBD2 covers 10 bases. There are 16 residues in the CDR3. The V gene's germline CDR1 is MGHRA and CDR2 YSYEKL. The trim removed 2 bases at V and 1 base at J, leaving 2 bases unmatched. CDR3 bases: TGCGCCAGCAGCCAAACTAGCGGGGAATCCTACAATGAGCAGTTCTTC. Protein product: CASSQTSGESYNEQFF.

This clonotype was found many times. This chain connects TRBV5-8 to TRBJ1-4; D is ambiguous. This CDR3 spans 14 amino acids. Trimming cost V 8 bases and J 7 bases, with 18 bases left between them. Per the germline V gene, CDR1 is SGHTS and CDR2 is YDEGEE. The CDR3 DNA reads as TGTGCCAGTTCCGATCCGGGCCTGGGTGAAAAACTGTTTTTT. The encoded protein is CASSDPGLGEKLFF. Filled out from reference TRBV5-8 and TRBJ1-4, the complete variable domain reads EAGVTQSPTHLIKTRGQQATLRCSPISGHTSVYWYQQALGLGLQFLLWYDEGEERNRGNFPPRFSGRQFPNYSSELNVNALELEDSALYLCASSDPGLGEKLFFGSGTQLSVL.

This clonotype has just a few counts. The chain combines TRBV27 with TRBJ2-3; D uncertain. The V end lost 1 base, the J end lost 4 bases, and 15 bases lay between the germline ends. This CDR3 is 16 amino acids long. Germline values: CDR1 MNHEY, CDR2 SMNVEV (reference sequence). CDR3 in amino acids: CASSLLGKRIADTQYF. CDR3 nucleotides: TGTGCCAGCAGTTTATTAGGGAAGAGGATTGCAGATACGCAGTATTTT.

This clonotype has only a few counts. The chain employs TRBV5-6 and TRBJ2-1; a possible D gene is TRBD2 (7 bases). The J call may be faulty, since TRBJ2-5 better matches the DNA end. CDR3 length: 16 residues. Per germline, CDR1 SGHDT and CDR2 YYEEEE. This CDR3 is CASSPLGGRTQETQYF. The DNA for the CDR3 is TGTGCCAGCAGCCCCTTGGGGGGGCGGACTCAAGAGACCCAGTACTTC.

The chain joins TRBV7-2 to TRBJ2-1; 12 positions match TRBD2. This CDR3 is 19 amino acids long. CDR1 is SGHTA and CDR2 is FQGNSA in the germline V gene. Trimming removed 3 bases from V and 6 bases from J; junction bases left unmatched: 15. CDR3 region: CASSFGSSGGAELRNEQFF. As DNA, the CDR3 is TGTGCCAGCAGCTTCGGCTCTAGCGGGGGGGCTGAACTACGCAATGAGCAGTTCTTC. Supplemented by reference TRBV7-2 and TRBJ2-1, the full variable domain reads GAGVSQSPSNKVTEKGKDVELRCDPISGHTALYWYRQSLGQGLEFLIYFQGNSAPDKSGLPSDRFSAERTGGSVSTLTIQRTQQEDSAVYLCASSFGSSGGAELRNEQFFGPGTRLTVL.